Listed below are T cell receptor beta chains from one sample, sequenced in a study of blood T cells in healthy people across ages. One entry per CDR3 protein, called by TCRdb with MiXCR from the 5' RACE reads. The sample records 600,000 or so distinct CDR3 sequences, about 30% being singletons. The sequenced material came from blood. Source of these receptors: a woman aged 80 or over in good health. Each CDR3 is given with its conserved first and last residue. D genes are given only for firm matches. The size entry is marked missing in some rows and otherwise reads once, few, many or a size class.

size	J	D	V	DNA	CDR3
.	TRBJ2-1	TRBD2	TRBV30	TGTGCCTGGAACGGCGGGGGTTACAATGAGCAGTTCTTC	CAWNGGGYNEQFF
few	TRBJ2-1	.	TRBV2	TGTGCCAGCAGTGAAGAAGGGGCACCCTCCTACGAGCAGTTCTTC	CASSEEGAPSYEQFF
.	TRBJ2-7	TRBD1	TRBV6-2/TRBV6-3	TGTGCCAGCAGCCCCGGGACAGGGATGTTGTCGGAGGATTACGAGCAGTACTTC	CASSPGTGMLSEDYEQYF
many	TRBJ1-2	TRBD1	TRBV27	TGTGCCAGCAGTGGGGACAGAGCTAACTATGGCTACACCTTC	CASSGDRANYGYTF
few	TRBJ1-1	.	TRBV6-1	TGTGCCAGCAGCCCAGGGGCCGGCACTGAAGCTTTCTTT	CASSPGAGTEAFF
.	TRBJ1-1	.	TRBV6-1	TGTGCCAGCAGTTGGGAACGTGGGGGCACTGAAGCTTTCTTT	CASSWERGGTEAFF
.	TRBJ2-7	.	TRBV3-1	TGTGCCAGCAGCCAAGGACACGATAGCTCCTACGAGCAGTACTTC	CASSQGHDSSYEQYF
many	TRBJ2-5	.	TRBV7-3	TGTGCCAGCAGCTTGCTGCCGGCCGGACGGACAATTTTAGAGACCCAGTACTTC	CASSLLPAGRTILETQYF
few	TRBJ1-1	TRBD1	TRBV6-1	TGTGCCAGCAGTGAATGGGGACAGCTGAACACTGAAGCTTTCTTT	CASSEWGQLNTEAFF
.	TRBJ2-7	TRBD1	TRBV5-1	TGCGCCAGCAGCCTCCCGGGACAGGGCCTTTCCTACAATGAGCAGTACTTC	CASSLPGQGLSYNEQYF
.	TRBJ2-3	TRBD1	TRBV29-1	TGCAGCGTTGCACAGGGGTTCACAGATACGCAGTATTTT	CSVAQGFTDTQYF
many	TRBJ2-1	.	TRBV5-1	TGCGCCAGCAGCTTGGGACGGCCCTACAATGAGCAGTTCTTC	CASSLGRPYNEQFF
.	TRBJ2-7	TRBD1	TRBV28	TGTGCCAGCAGTGCTGGGACAGGGAAGCAGTACTTC	CASSAGTGKQYF
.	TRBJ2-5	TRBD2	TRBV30	TGTGCCTGGAGTGTACAGCGGGGGGTGCAAGAGACCCAGTACTTC	CAWSVQRGVQETQYF
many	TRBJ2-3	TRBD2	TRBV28	TGTGCCAGCAGTGCCGGGACTAGAGATACGCAGTATTTT	CASSAGTRDTQYF
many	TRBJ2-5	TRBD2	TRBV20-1	TGCAGTGCTATTAAGACTAGCGGGGACATCCAAGAGACCCAGTACTTC	CSAIKTSGDIQETQYF
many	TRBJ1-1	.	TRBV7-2	TGTGCCAGCAGCTTAGGTGGCTGGGGGGGCTCGGCGGACACTGAAGCTTTCTTT	CASSLGGWGGSADTEAFF
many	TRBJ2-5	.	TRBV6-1	TGTGCCAGCAGTGGGGCGGGGGAGACCCAGTACTTC	CASSGAGETQYF
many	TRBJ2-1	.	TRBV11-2	TGTGCCAGCAGCTTGCCCAAAGGCCCCTACAATGAGCAGTTCTTC	CASSLPKGPYNEQFF
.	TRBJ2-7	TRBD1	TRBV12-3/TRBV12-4	TGTGCCAGCAATCCGGGACAGGGTCCCTACGAGCAGTACTTC	CASNPGQGPYEQYF
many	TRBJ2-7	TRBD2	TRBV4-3	TGCGCCAGCAGCCAGGGCAGCGGGGGGTCCTACGAGCAGTACTTC	CASSQGSGGSYEQYF
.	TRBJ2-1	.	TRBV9	TGTGCCAGCAGCGTAGGGGTTTTAGAGTTCTCCTCCTACGAGCAGTTCTTC	CASSVGVLEFSSYEQFF
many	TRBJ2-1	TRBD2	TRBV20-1	TGCAGTGCTCAGACCGCCCTCGGGACTAGCGATTTATGGCAGTTCTTC	CSAQTALGTSDLWQFF
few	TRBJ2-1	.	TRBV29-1	TGCAGCGTTGAAGTATGGGAGAGCTCCTACAATGAGCAGTTCTTC	CSVEVWESSYNEQFF
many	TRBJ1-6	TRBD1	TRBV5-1	TGCGCCAGCAGCAACGCCCCGGGACAGCATAATTCACCCCTCCACTTT	CASSNAPGQHNSPLHF
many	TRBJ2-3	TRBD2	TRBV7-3	TGTGCCAGCAGCTCGACTAGCGGGGGATTCAATACGCAGTATTTT	CASSSTSGGFNTQYF
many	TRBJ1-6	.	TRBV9	TGTGCCAGCAGCGTAGCGACAGCCTATAATTCACCCCTCCACTTT	CASSVATAYNSPLHF
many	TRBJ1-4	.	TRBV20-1	TGCAGTGCTAGAGGCCCACAGGAATTGTTAGGTGAAAAACTGTTTTTT	CSARGPQELLGEKLFF
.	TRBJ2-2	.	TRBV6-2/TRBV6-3	TGTGCCAGCAGTTACCTCCTTGATACCGGGGAGCTGTTTTTT	CASSYLLDTGELFF
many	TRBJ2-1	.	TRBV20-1	TGCAGTGCGCGACCCGCAGGGCTGTCCTACAATGAGCAGTTCTTC	CSARPAGLSYNEQFF
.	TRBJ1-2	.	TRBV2	TGTGCCAGCAGACCGAGGGGGGGGGTCTATGGCTACACCTTC	CASRPRGGVYGYTF
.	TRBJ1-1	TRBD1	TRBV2	TGTGCCAGCAGGGAACAGGGGGGGCACACTGAAGCTTTCTTT	CASREQGGHTEAFF
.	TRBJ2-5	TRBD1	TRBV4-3	TGCGCCAGCAGCCGAGGACAGGGGCAGAGGTACGAGAAGTACTTC	CASSRGQGQRYEKYF
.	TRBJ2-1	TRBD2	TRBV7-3	TGTGCCAGCAGCCCTAACCAGCGGGAGGGAGAGCAGTTCTTC	CASSPNQREGEQFF
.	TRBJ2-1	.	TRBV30	TGTGCCTGGAGTGTACGGGGTGGGAGCTCCTACAATGAGCAGTTCTTC	CAWSVRGGSSYNEQFF
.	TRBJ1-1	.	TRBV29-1	TGCAGCGTTCAAACAGGGAGGAACACTGAAGCTTTCTTT	CSVQTGRNTEAFF
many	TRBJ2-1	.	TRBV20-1	TGCAGTGCTATAGACGGGGGAGCCAATGAGCAGTTCTTC	CSAIDGGANEQFF
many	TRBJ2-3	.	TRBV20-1	TGCAGTGCTCCATCCGCGGGGCGGGACGATACGCAGTATTTT	CSAPSAGRDDTQYF
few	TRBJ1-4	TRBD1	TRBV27	TGTGCCAGCAGCTTGATTACGGCAGGGGGTGGAAAACTGTTTTTT	CASSLITAGGGKLFF
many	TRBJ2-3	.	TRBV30	TGTGCCTGGAGTCTAGGGCATCGAGATACGCAGTATTTT	CAWSLGHRDTQYF
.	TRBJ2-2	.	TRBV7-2	TGTGCCAGCAGCCCGTCGACCCGGGAGCTGTTTTTT	CASSPSTRELFF
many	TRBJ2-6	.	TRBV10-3	TGTGCCATCAGTGATGATTCTGGGGCCAACGTCCTGACTTTC	CAISDDSGANVLTF
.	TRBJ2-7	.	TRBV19	TGTGCCGGATATTTTTACGAGCAGTACTTC	CAGYFYEQYF
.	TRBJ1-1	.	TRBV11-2	TGTGCCAGCAGCTTAGAGGGATTCGGCACTGAAGCTTTCTTT	CASSLEGFGTEAFF
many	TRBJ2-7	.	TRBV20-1	TGCAGTGCTAGCGGGGGCTCGAGGGAGCAGTACTTC	CSASGGSREQYF
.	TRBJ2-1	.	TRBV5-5	TGTGCCAGCAGCTTTTCGGATGAGCAGTTCTTC	CASSFSDEQFF
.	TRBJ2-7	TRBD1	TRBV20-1	TGCAGTGCTAGAGGTGGGAGGACAGGGGGCTACGAGCAGTACTTC	CSARGGRTGGYEQYF
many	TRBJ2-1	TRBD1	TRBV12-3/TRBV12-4	TGTGCCAGCAGTTTACCAGGGGGCTCCTACAATGAGCAGTTCTTC	CASSLPGGSYNEQFF
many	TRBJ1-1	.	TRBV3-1	TGTGCCAGCAGCCCCCGGGGAGGGCAGACAACTGAAGCTTTCTTT	CASSPRGGQTTEAFF
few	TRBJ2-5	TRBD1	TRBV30	TGTGCCTGGAGTGTACCCGCAGGGGGTGGAGAGACCCAGTACTTC	CAWSVPAGGGETQYF
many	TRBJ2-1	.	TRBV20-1	TGCAGTGCTAGCCTTGATAATGAGCAGTTCTTC	CSASLDNEQFF
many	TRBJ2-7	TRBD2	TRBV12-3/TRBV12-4	TGTGCCAGCAGTACGCTAGCGGGGGTCTACGAGCAGTACTTC	CASSTLAGVYEQYF
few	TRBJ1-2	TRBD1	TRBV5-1	TGCGCCAGCAGCTTGGGGCCGAGACAGGGGGCGCCGGGCTACACCTTC	CASSLGPRQGAPGYTF
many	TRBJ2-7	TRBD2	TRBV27	TGTGCCAGCAGGGGACTAGCGGCATCCTACGAGCAGTACTTC	CASRGLAASYEQYF
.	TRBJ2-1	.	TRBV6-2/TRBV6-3	TGTGCCAGCAGTCACTCGGCGATACTCTTATCTTACAATGAGCGGTTCTTC	CASSHSAILLSYNERFF
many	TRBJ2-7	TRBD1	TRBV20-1	TGCAGTGCAGGGGGCAGGGGCTACGAGCAGTACTTC	CSAGGRGYEQYF